This T cell receptor beta chain was sequenced during a study of blood T cell repertoires in COVID-19. Study information: The cDNA or gDNA used as material had been derived from T cells, B-cell-depleted T cells, or PBMCs.

Authors' data handling: The assay estimated nucleated cells by amplifying reference gene primers. Data came from immunoSEQ multiplex PCR; TCRdb stores just in-frame clones and leaves some out. That table gives V, J and clone size, and the DNA gave D and trimming. The sample has some 220,000 clones, around 84% seen once. This CDR3 has 16 residues. CDR1 and CDR2 from the germline V gene are WSHSY and SAAADI. With 9 bases removed from V and 1 base from J, the gap between germline ends came to 21 bases. Sequences were obtained from peripheral blood. This receptor was obtained from a woman in her sixties or seventies who had recovered from COVID-19. The chain uses TRBV10-2 and TRBJ1-1; a possible D gene is TRBD1 (6 bases). The CDR3 reads CASRNRGETGNTEAFF. CDR3 DNA: TGCGCCAGTAGAAATCGGGGGGAGACAGGGAACACTGAAGCTTTCTTT.